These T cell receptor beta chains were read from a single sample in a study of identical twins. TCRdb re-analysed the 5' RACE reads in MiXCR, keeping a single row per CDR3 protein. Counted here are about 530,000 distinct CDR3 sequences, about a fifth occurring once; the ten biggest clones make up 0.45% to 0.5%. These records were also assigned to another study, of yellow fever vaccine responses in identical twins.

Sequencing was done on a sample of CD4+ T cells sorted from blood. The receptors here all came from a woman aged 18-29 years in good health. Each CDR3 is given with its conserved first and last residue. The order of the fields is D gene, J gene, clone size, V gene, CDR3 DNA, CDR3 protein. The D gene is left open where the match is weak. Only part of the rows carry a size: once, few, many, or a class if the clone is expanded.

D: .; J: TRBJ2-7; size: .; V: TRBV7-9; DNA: TGTGCCAGCAGCTTCGACATTAACCAAGAAGAGCAGTACTTC; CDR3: CASSFDINQEEQYF
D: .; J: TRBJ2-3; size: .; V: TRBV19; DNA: TGTGCCAGTAGTGACCAGGACAGTCCTACTAGCACAGATACGCAGTATTTT; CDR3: CASSDQDSPTSTDTQYF
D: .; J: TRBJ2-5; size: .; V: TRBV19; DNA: TGTGCCACCGGCAGCAGGGTGGTTCGTGAGACCCAGTACTTC; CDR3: CATGSRVVRETQYF
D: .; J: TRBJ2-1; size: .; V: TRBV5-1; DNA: TGCGCCAGCAGCTTGGGATTTGGCCCAAACAATGAGCAGTTCTTC; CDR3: CASSLGFGPNNEQFF
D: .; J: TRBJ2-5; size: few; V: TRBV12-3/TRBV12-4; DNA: TGTGCCAGCGGGGAAAAAATAGCGCTCCAAGAGACCCAGTACTTC; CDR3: CASGEKIALQETQYF
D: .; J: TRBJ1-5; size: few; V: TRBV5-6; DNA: TGTGCCAGCAGCTCATACAGGGTTTTCAATCAGCCCCAGCATTTT; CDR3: CASSSYRVFNQPQHF
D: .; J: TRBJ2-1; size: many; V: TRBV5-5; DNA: TGTGCCAGCAGCTTGGCCACGAGCTACAATGAGCAGTTCTTC; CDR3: CASSLATSYNEQFF
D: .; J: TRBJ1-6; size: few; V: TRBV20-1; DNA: TGCAGTGCCATGGGTTACTCCTATAATTCACCCCTCCACTTT; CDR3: CSAMGYSYNSPLHF
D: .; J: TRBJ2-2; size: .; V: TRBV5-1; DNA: TGCGCCAGCAGCTTGGATGAGGTGAACACCGGGGAGCTGTTTTTT; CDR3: CASSLDEVNTGELFF
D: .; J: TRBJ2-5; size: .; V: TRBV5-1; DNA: TGCGCCAGCCGTCCGGGAGAAGAGACCCAGTACTTC; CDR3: CASRPGEETQYF
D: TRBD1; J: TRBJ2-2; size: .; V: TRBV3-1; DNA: TGTGCCAGCAGCCGAGCGACAGGGACCACCGGGGAGCTGTTTTTT; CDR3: CASSRATGTTGELFF
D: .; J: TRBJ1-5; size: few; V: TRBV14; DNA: TGTGCCAGCAGCCAAGCAGGGAGGAGTCAGCCCCAGCATTTT; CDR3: CASSQAGRSQPQHF
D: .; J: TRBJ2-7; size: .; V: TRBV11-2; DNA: TGTGCCAGCAGCTTAGATCGGATAGTCTACGAGCAGTACTTC; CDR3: CASSLDRIVYEQYF
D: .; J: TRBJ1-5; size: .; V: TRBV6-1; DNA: TGTGCCAGCAGTGAAGAGTGGCAGCCCCAGCATTTT; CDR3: CASSEEWQPQHF
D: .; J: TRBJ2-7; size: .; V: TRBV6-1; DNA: TGTGCCAGCAGTCATGAGGGGCGCCTCTTCTACGAGCAGTACTTC; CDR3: CASSHEGRLFYEQYF
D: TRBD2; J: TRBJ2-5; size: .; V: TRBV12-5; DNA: TGTGCTAGTGCTATTAGCGGGGGTAGAGAGACCCAGTACTTC; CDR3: CASAISGGRETQYF